The 8 T cell receptor beta chains below come from one sample, sequenced in a study of cytomegalovirus exposure and HLA in healthy donors. Vbeta (60) and Jbeta (13) primers were used in the PCR. Libraries were prepared by immunoSEQ multiplex PCR; TCRdb keeps only in-frame clonotypes and omits some of them. The sample carries tens of thousands of clones, 70% recorded once. Sequenced sample: PBMCs. The receptors here all came from a woman in her sixties or seventies in good health and CMV-seropositive.

This chain connects TRBV28 to TRBJ1-1; 7 bases are a match to TRBD1. The CDR3 length is 13 residues. Per germline, CDR1 MDHEN and CDR2 SYDVKM. J gave up 7 bases and V 5 bases, and 7 bases lay outside the gene matches. The CDR3 DNA reads as TGTGCCAGCAGTGAGGGACAGAAAGATGAAGCTTTCTTT. Translating gives CASSEGQKDEAFF.

This chain joins TRBV5-8 and TRBJ2-7; D unclear. The length of the CDR3 is 11 residues. Germline CDR1 and CDR2: SGHTS and YDEGEE. V was cut by 5 bases and J by 4 bases, with 7 bases left in between. The CDR3 sequence: CASRQTYEQYF. CDR3 nucleotide sequence: TGTGCCAGCAGACAGACGTACGAGCAGTACTTC. The variable domain in full, completed from reference TRBV5-8 and TRBJ2-7, reads EAGVTQSPTHLIKTRGQQATLRCSPISGHTSVYWYQQALGLGLQFLLWYDEGEERNRGNFPPRFSGRQFPNYSSELNVNALELEDSALYLCASRQTYEQYFGPGTRLTVT.

The rearrangement joins TRBV9 to TRBJ1-2; D unresolved. The V and J ends lost 3 bases and 0 bases respectively, with 9 bases between them. Germline loops: CDR1 SGDLS, CDR2 YYNGEE. The CDR3 sequence is 14 residues long. The CDR3, as DNA: TGTGCCAGCAGCGCCGCGACACCTAACTATGGCTACACCTTC. Translating gives CASSAATPNYGYTF.

The CDR3 sequence is CASSFSQGSGELFF. CDR3 DNA: TGCGCCAGCAGCTTTTCCCAGGGAAGCGGGGAGCTGTTTTTT. The chain links TRBV5-1 to TRBJ2-2; D perhaps matches TRBD1 (5 bases). Germline assignment: CDR1 SGHRS and CDR2 YFSETQ. The CDR3 covers 14 residues. Trimming removed 2 bases from V and 7 bases from J, with 12 bases in between.

The chain employs TRBV2 and TRBJ1-6; D is possibly TRBD1 (6 bases). The germline V gene has CDR1 SNHLY and CDR2 FYNNEI. This CDR3 has 13 residues. Trimming took 7 bases from V and 9 from J, leaving 13 bases between them. The CDR3 DNA reads TGTGCCAGCACGCGGGGGGCCCCTTCACCCCTCCACTTT. This sequence encodes CASTRGAPSPLHF.

The chain recombines TRBV7-8 with TRBJ2-7, with D possibly matching TRBD2 (6 bases). Germline V lookup: CDR1 SGHVS, CDR2 FQNEAQ. V was cut by 1 base and J by 6 bases, with 16 bases left in between. The CDR3 covers 15 residues. The CDR3: CASSLGGDFGREQYF. DNA of the CDR3: TGTGCCAGCAGCTTAGGAGGGGACTTCGGTCGCGAGCAGTACTTC.

This rearrangement joins TRBV7-6 to TRBJ2-3, with TRBD1 identical over 9 bases. Germline V gene sequence: CDR1 SGHVS, CDR2 FNYEAQ. The V and J ends lost 5 bases and 2 bases, in that order; junction bases with no gene match: 8. CDR3 length equals 16 residues. CDR3 coding DNA: TGTGCCAGCAGCCTTACCGGGACAGGGTACACAGATACGCAGTATTTT. Protein: CASSLTGTGYTDTQYF.

With regard to this clone: The junction differs from germline at one of its ends, possibly a read error. V gene TRBV7-9 combines with J gene TRBJ1-6; 11 nucleotides line up with TRBD1. CDR3 length: 18 amino acids. Germline V gene sequence: CDR1 SEHNR, CDR2 FQNEAQ (reference sequence). The CDR3 DNA reads TGTTCCAGCAGCCGTGGGACAGGGGGGATTTCTTATAATTCACCCCTCCACTTT. It specifies CSSSRGTGGISYNSPLHF.